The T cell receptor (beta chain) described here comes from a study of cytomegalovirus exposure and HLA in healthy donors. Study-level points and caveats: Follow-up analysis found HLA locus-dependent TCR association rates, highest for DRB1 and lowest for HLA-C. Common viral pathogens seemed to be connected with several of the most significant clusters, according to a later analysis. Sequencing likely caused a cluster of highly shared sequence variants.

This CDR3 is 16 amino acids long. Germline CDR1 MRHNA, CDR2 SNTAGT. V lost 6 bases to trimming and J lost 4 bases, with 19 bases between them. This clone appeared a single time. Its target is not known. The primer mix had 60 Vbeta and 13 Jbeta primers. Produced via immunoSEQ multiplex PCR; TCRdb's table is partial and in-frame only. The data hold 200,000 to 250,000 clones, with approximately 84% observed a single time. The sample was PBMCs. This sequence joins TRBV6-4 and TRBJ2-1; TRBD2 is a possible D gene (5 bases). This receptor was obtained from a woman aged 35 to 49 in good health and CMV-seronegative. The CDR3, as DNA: TGTGCCAGCAGCCCCGGGCCTACTAGTGCTTACAATGAGCAGTTCTTC. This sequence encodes CASSPGPTSAYNEQFF.